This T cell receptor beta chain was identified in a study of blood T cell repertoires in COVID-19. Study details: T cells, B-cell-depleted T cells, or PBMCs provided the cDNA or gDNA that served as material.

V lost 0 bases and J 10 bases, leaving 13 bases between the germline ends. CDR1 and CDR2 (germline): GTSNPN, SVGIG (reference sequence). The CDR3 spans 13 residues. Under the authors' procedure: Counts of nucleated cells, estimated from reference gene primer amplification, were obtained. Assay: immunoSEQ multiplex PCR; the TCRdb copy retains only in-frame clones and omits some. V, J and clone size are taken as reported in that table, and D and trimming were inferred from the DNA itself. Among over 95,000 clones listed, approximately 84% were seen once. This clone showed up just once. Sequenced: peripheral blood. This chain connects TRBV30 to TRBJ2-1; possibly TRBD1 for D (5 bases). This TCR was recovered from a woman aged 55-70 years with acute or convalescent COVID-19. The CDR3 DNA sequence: TGTGCCTGGAGTGTCCAGGGTCTAGGGGAGCAGTTCTTC. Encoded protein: CAWSVQGLGEQFF.